A single sample is the source of the 10 T cell receptor beta chains below, sequenced in a study of cytomegalovirus exposure and HLA in healthy donors. Primers for the PCR totalled 60 Vbeta and 13 Jbeta. Method: immunoSEQ multiplex PCR; TCRdb's copy keeps in-frame clones and lacks some. This sample has 100,000 to 150,000 clones; 75% to 90% occur once, and the top ten carry 20%. Sequencing input: PBMCs. These receptors came from a man aged 18 to 35 in good health and CMV-seropositive.

The chain carries TRBV4-1 and TRBJ2-1; 8 positions match TRBD2. CDR1 and CDR2 from the germline V gene are MGHRA and YSYEKL. The CDR3 sequence is 16 residues long. With V trimmed by 2 bases and J by 7 bases, 10 bases remained unmatched. The CDR3 DNA reads TGCGCCAGCAGCCAAAAGGCCCACGGGGGGGAGAATGAGCAGTTCTTC. It encodes CASSQKAHGGENEQFF.

This clone was seen a single time. This chain joins TRBV28 and TRBJ2-4; TRBD2 matches 7 bases. Germline loops: CDR1 MDHEN, CDR2 SYDVKM. V lost 7 bases and J lost 3; bases outside the gene matches: 12. The CDR3 has 16 residues. CDR3 sequence: CASTSGGGEGKNIQYF. CDR3 bases: TGTGCCAGCACCTCTGGTGGAGGGGAGGGCAAAAACATTCAGTACTTC.

The CDR3 here is CASSIGNIHGGNEKLFF. DNA for the CDR3: TGTGCCAGTAGTATAGGAAACATACATGGAGGTAATGAAAAACTGTTTTTT. The V and J genes are TRBV19 and TRBJ1-4, with D uncertain. The germline gives CDR1 LNHDA, CDR2 SQIVND (reference sequence). Trimming took 1 base from V and 4 from J, leaving 16 bases between them. This CDR3 is built from 17 residues.

V and J are TRBV30 and TRBJ1-1; possibly TRBD1 for D (5 bases). The ends were cut back, 3 bases at V and 12 bases at J, with 14 bases in the middle. The germline gives CDR1 GTSNPN, CDR2 SVGIG (reference sequence). The CDR3 is 11 residues long. CDR3 DNA: TGTGCCTGGAGAGGGGCGGGGATAACTTTCTTT. It encodes CAWRGAGITFF.

The chain is built from TRBV7-2 and TRBJ1-5, with a possible D match to TRBD1 (5 bases). Germline CDR1 reads SGHTA; CDR2 reads FQGNSA. This CDR3 comprises 15 residues. V was pared by 5 bases and J by 3 bases, with 14 bases between. CDR3 nucleotides: TGTGCCAGCAGCCCGCAGGGATTTGACAATCAGCCCCAGCATTTT. Amino acid sequence: CASSPQGFDNQPQHF.

The V and J genes are TRBV29-1 and TRBJ1-1; D is unresolved. Trimming took off 8 bases at V and 1 base at J, with 14 bases between the two ends. Looked up from germline, CDR1 is SQVTM and CDR2 is ANQGSEA. This CDR3 has 13 residues. For the CDR3, the DNA is TGCAGCTTCCGAGGTTCGAGGAACACTGAAGCTTTCTTT. It translates to CSFRGSRNTEAFF. The variable domain in full, completed from reference TRBV29-1 and TRBJ1-1, reads SAVISQKPSRDICQRGTSLTIQCQVDSQVTMMFWYRQQPGQSLTLIATANQGSEATYESGFVIDKFPISRPNLTFSTLTVSNMSPEDSSIYLCSFRGSRNTEAFFGQGTRLTVV.

The CDR3 protein is CASSLEGPDTQYF. The CDR3 nucleotides read TGTGCCAGCAGTTTGGAGGGTCCAGATACGCAGTATTTT. The V call is TRBV27, the J call TRBJ2-3; the D gene is possibly TRBD2 (6 bases). Germline V gene data show CDR1 as MNHEY and CDR2 as SMNVEV (reference sequence). The CDR3 has 13 residues. V lost 3 bases to trimming and J lost 4 bases, with 8 bases between them.

This chain joins TRBV2 and TRBJ1-4, with D hard to call. Germline assignment: CDR1 SNHLY and CDR2 FYNNEI. This CDR3 spans 14 amino acids. Trimming shortened V by 9 bases and J by 8 bases, and 19 bases separated the two germline ends. This CDR3 reads CASSSSVGREKLFF. CDR3 DNA: TGTGCCAGTAGCTCATCGGTGGGTCGGGAAAAACTGTTTTTT. The variable domain in full, completed from reference TRBV2 and TRBJ1-4, reads EPEVTQTPSHQVTQMGQEVILRCVPISNHLYFYWYRQILGQKVEFLVSFYNNEISEKSEIFDDQFSVERPDGSNFTLKIRSTKLEDSAMYFCASSSSVGREKLFFGSGTQLSVL.

This clone was picked up a small number of times. This chain joins TRBV7-3 and TRBJ1-1; D possibly corresponds to TRBD1 (6 bases). CDR3 length: 13 residues. Germline-derived CDR1 and CDR2 are SGHTA and FQGTGA. V was cut by 5 bases and J by 7 bases, with 14 bases left in between. CDR3 residues: CASSPMGAGEAFF. In DNA, the CDR3 is TGTGCCAGCAGCCCCATGGGGGCGGGTGAAGCTTTCTTT.

This rearrangement joins TRBV7-9 to TRBJ1-1; 7 nucleotides align to TRBD1. The CDR3 has 16 amino acids. Germline CDR1 SEHNR, CDR2 FQNEAQ (reference sequence). Trimming cost V 4 bases and J 0 bases; bases outside gene matches: 8. The CDR3 sequence: CASSSLPGQMNTEAFF. In DNA form, the CDR3 reads TGTGCCAGCAGCTCCTTGCCGGGACAGATGAACACTGAAGCTTTCTTT. Combining the CDR3 with reference TRBV7-9 and TRBJ1-1 gives the whole variable domain DTGVSQNPRHKITKRGQNVTFRCDPISEHNRLYWYRQTLGQGPEFLTYFQNEAQLEKSRLLSDRFSAERPKGSFSTLEIQRTEQGDSAMYLCASSSLPGQMNTEAFFGQGTRLTVV.